A single sample is the source of the 2 T cell receptor beta chains below, sequenced in a study of CD4 T cells in relation to SARS-CoV-2 and coronaviruses. These receptors lack a known antigen. CD4+ T cells from unexposed donors were obtained before the COVID-19 pandemic (2011-2018). After ten to eleven days of culture, CD4+ T cells were isolated. The data were produced by immunoSEQ multiplex PCR, yet TCRdb's version contains in-frame clones alone and is incomplete. The repertoire has some 29,000 clones, about 75% of them found once; the top ten carry less than 20%. Sequencing was performed on CD4+ T cells from PBMCs, cultured in vitro. The receptors were gathered from a human donor in good health.

The chain joins TRBV5-1 to TRBJ2-2; TRBD1 matches at 9 bases. V lost 3 bases and J lost 3; bases outside the gene matches: 9. The CDR3 extends over 17 amino acids. Per germline, CDR1 SGHRS and CDR2 YFSETQ. The CDR3 coding sequence is TGCGCCAGCAGCTCTTGGCAGACAGGGGGTGACACCGGGGAGCTGTTTTTT. Amino acid sequence: CASSSWQTGGDTGELFF. Supplemented by reference TRBV5-1 and TRBJ2-2, the full variable domain reads KAGVTQTPRYLIKTRGQQVTLSCSPISGHRSVSWYQQTPGQGLQFLFEYFSETQRNKGNFPGRFSGRQFSNSRSEMNVSTLELGDSALYLCASSSWQTGGDTGELFFGEGSRLTVL.

This chain links TRBV13 with TRBJ1-2; D uncertain. Germline assignment: CDR1 PRHDT and CDR2 FYEKMQ (reference sequence). This CDR3 has 12 residues. Trimming removed 8 bases at V and 2 bases at J, with 9 bases between. CDR3 bases: TGTGCCAGCGAGAACAGAAACTATGGCTACACCTTC. Its protein is CASENRNYGYTF.